Sequencing of this T cell receptor (beta chain) was carried out in a study of blood T cell repertoires in COVID-19. As handled by the study authors: The authors estimated nucleated cell counts from reference gene primer amplification. Some clones are missing from TCRdb's copy, which holds only in-frame ones; the method was immunoSEQ multiplex PCR. Clone size and the V and J calls come from that table; the DNA yielded D and trimming. The data show about 130,000 clones, about 79% seen once. Those enrolled, adults aged 18 to 89 years, came from about two dozen US areas. Researchers sorted participants into cohorts using their self-reported clinical history. Trimming removed 6 bases from V and 6 bases from J; junction bases left unmatched: 7. The CDR3 has 15 residues. From germline, CDR1 is KGHSH and CDR2 LQKENI.

Sequencing used PBMCs or T cells enriched from blood (not recorded which). This clonotype was obtained from a man aged 45-65 years who had recovered from COVID-19. This chain uses TRBV18 with TRBJ1-4, with TRBD1 matching over 10 bases. The CDR3 DNA reads as TGTGCCAGCTCGGAGGGGACAGGGGAGTATGAAAAACTGTTTTTT. Translation: CASSEGTGEYEKLFF.